This T cell receptor beta chain was captured by sequencing in a study of response to subunit inactivated influenza vaccine (dated by TCRdb to the late 2010s). Regarding the research as a whole: The study used deep quantitative T cell receptor repertoire profiling to track responses to a trivalent subunit inactivated influenza vaccine. What the study reported, not specific to this receptor: The authors suggested that each seasonal influenza vaccination may recruit only a limited number of new T cells.

Library preparation was by RT-PCR. Sequencing was performed on an Illumina HiSeq 2500. The public reads were quality trimmed at Q25 with fastp and then assembled into clones with MiXCR by TCRdb, keeping productive beta chains. When rows share a CDR3 protein, they turn into one entry using the most common DNA and genes. The sample profile shows 650,000 to 800,000 distinct CDR3 sequences; about 15% of them were found once. Less than 7% of the sample belongs to the ten largest clones. As to this clonotype: Its antigen target is currently unknown. Base qualities are not recorded, but no much larger clone differs from it by a single base.

V loses 4 bases, J loses 0 bases, and the germline ends lie 5 bases apart. From its cysteine to its phenylalanine, the CDR3 spans 14 amino acids. Solely the CDR3 DNA is kept, with 42 bases framed from the first base. Taken from the germline V gene, the CDR1 and CDR2 loops are SGHRS and YFSETQ. This TCR derives from a man in his fifties who received an inactivated influenza vaccine. Donor details come from another sample of the same person, matched by shared clones. The source was PBMCs from blood, collected approximately 15 days before vaccination. The V and J genes are TRBV5-1 and TRBJ2-6, with no reliable assignment of the D segment. Read as DNA, the sequence is TGCGCCAGCAGCATAAGCTCTGGGGCCAACGTCCTGACTTTC. The encoded protein is CASSISSGANVLTF.